Detailed here is one T cell receptor beta chain. This clone has only one observation. What this receptor recognizes is not known. Nothing much larger sits one base from this clone, and base qualities are not available. To sequence the TCRbeta CDR3 region, genomic DNA was isolated from the sorted cells. TCRbeta CDR3 regions were sequenced using the immunoSEQ Assay. TCRdb limited this immuneACCESS table to in-frame rearrangements with V and J called. A share of clones is missing; checked studies link under half to unresolved V genes, and the rest is unexplained. Recorded for this sample are over 150,000 clones; 85% to 95% of them occurred a single time. About 0.3% of the sample is in the top ten clones. This sample was included in a study of OX40 agonist ivuxolimab in advanced cancers. About the study as a whole: Ivuxolimab, which targeted the costimulatory receptor OX40 (CD134), was an agonistic, fully human IgG2 monoclonal antibody. Among the approximately 54 dose-escalation patients, about 20 had hepatocellular carcinoma, 15 or so melanoma, 9 renal cell carcinoma and 9 head and neck cancer. The purpose of peripheral TCRbeta sequencing was to test whether ivuxolimab changed TCR sequence diversity and led to clonal T-cell expansion. The paper reports the monotherapy dose-escalation portion (N of about 56 patients) of the phase I ivuxolimab trial. Partial responses occurred in three dose-escalation patients: two with cutaneous melanoma and one with hepatocellular carcinoma. Patients were allowed to have had prior anti-PD-1, anti-PD-L1 or anti-CTLA-4 therapy, and approximately 40% of the dose-escalation patients had been treated with checkpoint inhibitors. Intravenous ivuxolimab was administered to patients every 2 weeks at six dose levels: 0.01, 0.1, 0.3, 1.5, 3 and 10 mg/kg. The dose-escalation cohort was about 83% male with a mean age of approximately 60 years, ranging from about 20 to 85. Results the study describes overall, beyond this receptor: Which antigens the clonally expanded peripheral T cells were specific for was not determined. Low levels of normalized T-cell clonal expansion were also seen in some nonresponding patients. Clonal expansion of both CD4+ and CD8+ blood T cells was observed from baseline to week 6 at doses 0.1 to 3.0 mg/kg. In partial responders in the 0.1-3.0 mg/kg groups, normalized peripheral clonal expansion was found to be among the lowest, especially among CD8+ T cells. On average, CD8+ T cells showed more expanded clones than CD4+ T cells after ivuxolimab.

The CDR3 spans 11 residues, from the cysteine through the phenylalanine. The entry retains the CDR3 DNA only, 33 bases that are in frame from base 1. Cut back by 5 bases and 11 bases, the V and J ends lie 10 bases apart. CDR1 is given as SGHTA and CDR2 as FQGNSA, both from the germline V gene. The trial excluded patients who had a history of autoimmune disease or who were on systemic immunosuppression. Peripheral blood for TCR sequencing was collected from all dose cohorts at baseline, on cycle 4 day 1, and on cycle 7 day 1. The samples were drawn from a first-in-human, open-label, multicenter phase I dose-escalation trial of ivuxolimab. Adults with locally advanced or metastatic melanoma, renal cell carcinoma, hepatocellular carcinoma or head and neck squamous cell carcinoma were enrolled in the trial. Before TCR sequencing, CD4+ and CD8+ T cells were separately sorted from peripheral blood.

This TCR was recovered from an adult with an advanced solid tumor such as melanoma, head and neck, liver or kidney cancer. The specimen was CD4+ or CD8+ T cells sorted from blood, collected in a trial of the OX40 agonist ivuxolimab. The sequence is built from TRBV7-2 and TRBJ2-1, with the D gene too uncertain to name. The nucleotide sequence reads as follows: TGTGCCAGCAGCCCGCTGGGTAAGCAGTTCTTC. It is translated as CASSPLGKQFF. Supplemented by the reference TRBV7-2 and TRBJ2-1 proteins around the CDR3, the complete variable domain is GAGVSQSPSNKVTEKGKDVELRCDPISGHTALYWYRQSLGQGLEFLIYFQGNSAPDKSGLPSDRFSAERTGGSVSTLTIQRTQQEDSAVYLCASSPLGKQFFGPGTRLTVL.